These T cell receptor beta chains were read from a single sample in a study of CD8 T cells in Susac syndrome. TCRdb re-called the immunoSEQ multiplex PCR reads through MiXCR, storing one row per CDR3 protein. Here the sample spans about 180,000 distinct CDR3 sequences, 85% to 95% being singletons. Sequenced input: CD4+ T cells from PBMCs. Every receptor here comes from a human donor with Susac syndrome. Both conserved end residues are trimmed from each CDR3. Clone size appears in some rows only: once, few, many, or a class for an expanded clone.

size: NA
J: TRBJ2-5
V: TRBV5-1
CDR3: ASSLSGDGTQY

size: NA
J: TRBJ1-2
V: TRBV7-9
CDR3: ASSPAGTGWIYGYT

size: once
J: TRBJ2-5
V: TRBV10-3
CDR3: AISESQETQY

size: NA
J: TRBJ2-3
V: TRBV24-1
CDR3: ATRSGGSTDTQY

size: NA
J: TRBJ1-3
V: TRBV20-1
CDR3: SARGASSGNTIY

size: NA
J: TRBJ2-1
V: TRBV14
CDR3: ASSQDIGGVDEQF

size: NA
J: TRBJ1-5
V: TRBV20-1
CDR3: SAQGGNQPQH

size: NA
J: TRBJ2-1
V: TRBV13
CDR3: ASSLYRTSSYNEQF

size: NA
J: TRBJ1-1
V: TRBV5-1
CDR3: ASSLAGTVSPF

size: NA
J: TRBJ1-1
V: TRBV6-6
CDR3: ASKGGPRTEAF

size: few
J: TRBJ2-1
V: TRBV18
CDR3: ASSQDRNEQF

size: NA
J: TRBJ1-5
V: TRBV10-3
CDR3: AISESADSNQPQH

size: NA
J: TRBJ2-1
V: TRBV27
CDR3: ASSFGGHEQF

size: NA
J: TRBJ2-6
V: TRBV12-3/TRBV12-4
CDR3: ASSPTTSGANVLT

size: NA
J: TRBJ1-1
V: TRBV6-5
CDR3: ASSYSGHPNTEAF

size: NA
J: TRBJ1-5
V: TRBV7-2
CDR3: ASSFSDGQPQH

size: NA
J: TRBJ2-5
V: TRBV29-1
CDR3: SILGGQETQY

size: NA
J: TRBJ2-7
V: TRBV5-1
CDR3: ASSWEGTYEQY

size: once
J: TRBJ2-1
V: TRBV20-1
CDR3: SASWTRGNNEQF

size: NA
J: TRBJ1-6
V: TRBV3-1
CDR3: ASSLPRTGRDSPLH

size: NA
J: TRBJ2-5
V: TRBV6-5
CDR3: ASSYPLGGAETQY

size: NA
J: TRBJ2-1
V: TRBV19
CDR3: ASSSPSYNEQF

size: NA
J: TRBJ2-1
V: TRBV29-1
CDR3: SGGAGYDNEQF

size: NA
J: TRBJ2-3
V: TRBV29-1
CDR3: SKTGVNTDTQY

size: few
J: TRBJ1-2
V: TRBV13
CDR3: ASSSDRGIYGYT

size: NA
J: TRBJ2-1
V: TRBV30
CDR3: AWSVWLAGAGEQF

size: once
J: TRBJ1-2
V: TRBV9
CDR3: ASSVGNIPNYGYT

size: NA
J: TRBJ2-1
V: TRBV10-3
CDR3: AISNPTSGGDNEQF

size: NA
J: TRBJ2-2
V: TRBV29-1
CDR3: SVWDITNTGELF

size: once
J: TRBJ2-6
V: TRBV29-1
CDR3: SVESQGSNSGANVLT

size: NA
J: TRBJ1-1
V: TRBV6-5
CDR3: ASSYGSTGNTEAF

size: NA
J: TRBJ1-1
V: TRBV11-2
CDR3: ASSLVTGVTEAF

size: NA
J: TRBJ2-2
V: TRBV18
CDR3: ASSPLATGTRGPTGELF

size: NA
J: TRBJ2-7
V: TRBV29-1
CDR3: SVERGSSYEQY

size: NA
J: TRBJ2-5
V: TRBV4-1
CDR3: ASSQDPGQETQY

size: NA
J: TRBJ2-5
V: TRBV5-4
CDR3: ASSCCRPIQETQY

size: once
J: TRBJ1-1
V: TRBV20-1
CDR3: SARWQGAKTEAF